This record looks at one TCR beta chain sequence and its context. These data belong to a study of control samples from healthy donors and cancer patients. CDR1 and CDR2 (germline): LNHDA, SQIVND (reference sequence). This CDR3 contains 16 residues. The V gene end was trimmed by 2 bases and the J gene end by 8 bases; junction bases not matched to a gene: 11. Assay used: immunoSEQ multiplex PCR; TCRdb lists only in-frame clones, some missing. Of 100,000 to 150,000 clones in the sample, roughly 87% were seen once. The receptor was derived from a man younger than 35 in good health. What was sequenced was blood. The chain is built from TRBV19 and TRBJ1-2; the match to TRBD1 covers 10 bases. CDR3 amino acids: CASSIPLRDRGLGYTF. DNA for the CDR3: TGTGCCAGTAGTATACCGTTACGCGACAGGGGGCTCGGCTACACCTTC.